This T cell receptor (beta chain) originates from a study of tumor-infiltrating lymphocytes in primary liver carcinoma. The researchers produced TCR beta cDNA from around 500 ng total RNA with a constant-region primer. Amplification in three nested multiplex PCR rounds with slightly modified ARM-PCR gave rise to TCR beta libraries. Two initial PCR rounds of around 10 cycles each paired TRBV1-TRBV30 forward primers with a C-beta reverse primer. TCRdb independently ran MiXCR on the multiplex PCR reads; one entry per CDR3 protein. Of roughly 180,000 distinct CDR3 sequences detected, about 60% appear once; the ten largest clones hold around three quarters. CDR3 length: 14 residues. Blood RNA came from unsorted whole blood; germline DNA was also extracted. A note on this clonotype: Its ends do not fully match the called genes, so a read error is possible.

Sample: peripheral blood. V gene TRBV12-3 or TRBV12-4 combines with J gene TRBJ1-6; D might be TRBD1 (5 bases). This receptor was taken from a man between 35 and 55 years old with primary liver carcinoma and hepatitis B virus infection. The CDR3 sequence is CASSPRTGDSRLHF. The CDR3 DNA reads as TGTGCCAGCAGTCCCCGAACAGGAGACTCACGCCTCCACTTT.